The present TCR beta chain was sequenced within a study of post-analysis software for immune sequencing data. Whole-study context: The cohort encompassed relapsing-remitting, secondary progressive and progressive-relapsing multiple sclerosis disease courses. General study findings and limits: Patients used about 5 TRBV segments, including TRBV5-6, TRBV5-1 and TRBV20-1, more often than controls.

In the case of this clonotype: Its antigen is not identified.

Germline loops: CDR1 DFQATT, CDR2 SNEGSKA (reference sequence). V was clipped by 6 bases and J by 4 bases, with 8 bases between them. The CDR3 loop spans 11 amino acids. Prepared libraries of TCR beta cDNA carried unique molecular identifiers. TCRdb reprocessed the PCR reads with MiXCR, giving one entry per CDR3 protein. The table has some 500,000 distinct CDR3 sequences, roughly 45% seen once. The chain employs TRBV20-1 and TRBJ2-3; unclear D gene. The sequenced material came from blood. This clonotype was sampled from a girl between 5 and 17 years old with multiple sclerosis. CDR3 amino acids: CSASWADTQYF. CDR3 DNA sequence: TGCAGTGCGTCTTGGGCAGATACGCAGTATTTT.